Following are 19 T cell receptor beta chains from one sample sequenced in a study of CD8+CD57+ T cells in acquired aplastic anemia. CD8+CD57+ cell expansion, shown by flow cytometry, had occurred in the patients selected for sequencing. Genomic DNA provided the template from which TCR beta VDJ and CDR3 profiles were obtained. TCRdb re-analysed the reads in MiXCR, keeping a single row per CDR3 protein. The sample records about 160,000 distinct CDR3 sequences, under 55% being singletons. The sequenced material came from sorted CD4+, CD8+, or CD8+CD57+ T cells (not recorded which) from PBMCs. These receptors came from a human donor with aplastic anemia.

V and J are TRBV7-9 and TRBJ2-5; possible D gene TRBD1, 6 bases. Germline V gives CDR1 SEHNR, CDR2 FQNEAQ (reference sequence). V was shortened by 5 bases and J by 6 bases, with 16 bases between the two germline ends. This CDR3 is 14 amino acids long. CDR3 bases: TGTGCCAGCAGCACGGACAGCGTGGGGAAGACCCAGTACTTC. This gives the protein CASSTDSVGKTQYF.

Many counts were recorded for this clonotype. The rearrangement uses TRBV7-2 and TRBJ1-4; 7 bases line up with TRBD1. Germline-derived CDR1 and CDR2 are SGHTA and FQGNSA. The CDR3 covers 16 residues. Trimming at V came to 8 bases and at J to 1 base, leaving 10 bases not matched to a gene. CDR3 protein: CASLRQGGVTNEKLFF. CDR3 sequence (DNA): TGTGCCAGCCTTAGACAGGGAGGGGTAACTAATGAAAAACTGTTTTTT. Full variable domain (remainder filled in from reference TRBV7-2 and TRBJ1-4): GAGVSQSPSNKVTEKGKDVELRCDPISGHTALYWYRQSLGQGLEFLIYFQGNSAPDKSGLPSDRFSAERTGGSVSTLTIQRTQQEDSAVYLCASLRQGGVTNEKLFFGSGTQLSVL.

This clonotype showed up just a few times. This chain joins TRBV30 and TRBJ1-4; D is unclear. Trimming took 4 bases from V and 8 from J, leaving 14 bases between them. The CDR3 is 13 residues long. CDR1 and CDR2 (germline): GTSNPN, SVGIG (reference sequence). For the CDR3, the DNA is TGTGCCTGGATGCCTTCGGGAGGGGAAAAACTGTTTTTT. Its protein product is CAWMPSGGEKLFF. The whole variable domain, filled in from reference TRBV30 and TRBJ1-4, reads SQTIHQWPATLVQPVGSPLSLECTVEGTSNPNLYWYRQAAGRGLQLLFYSVGIGQISSEVPQNLSASRPQDRQFILSSKKLLLSDSGFYLCAWMPSGGEKLFFGSGTQLSVL.

Ten or more counts support this clonotype. V is TRBV4-2 and J is TRBJ2-7, with no clear D. Germline V gene sequence: CDR1 LGHNA, CDR2 YNFKEQ. The CDR3 consists of 13 residues. V was cut by 0 bases and J by 6 bases, with 9 bases left in between. CDR3 DNA: TGTGCCAGCAGCCAAGATGGTTTTTCCGAGCAGTACTTC. Its protein is CASSQDGFSEQYF.

In this sample, this clonotype turned up many times. The V and J genes are TRBV5-1 and TRBJ1-6; the match to TRBD1 covers 7 bases. CDR1 is SGHRS and CDR2 is YFSETQ in the germline V gene. The CDR3 is made up of 14 amino acids. V shed 0 bases and J 8 bases; nucleotides not matched to a gene: 2. The CDR3 region is CASSLGQGDSPLHF. As DNA, the CDR3 is TGCGCCAGCAGCTTGGGGCAGGGGGATTCACCCCTCCACTTT.

This clonotype was seen at least ten times. V usage is TRBV9 and J usage is TRBJ1-5, with 9 bases lining up with TRBD1. J was trimmed by 2 bases and V by 0 bases; bases with no gene match: 0. The CDR3 loop spans 15 amino acids. In germline, CDR1 is SGDLS, CDR2 YYNGEE. CDR3 sequence reads: CASSVGDRGNQPQHF. The CDR3 DNA sequence: TGTGCCAGCAGCGTAGGGGACAGGGGCAATCAGCCCCAGCATTTT.

This clonotype was counted at least ten times. The chain is built from TRBV6-5 and TRBJ1-1; tentatively, D is TRBD1 (6 bases). V lost 5 bases, J lost 2 bases, and 12 bases lay in between. CDR1 is MNHEY, CDR2 SVGAGI, per germline. This CDR3 spans 14 amino acids. CDR3 nucleotides: TGTGCCAGCAGTCCCTCACAGGGTAACACTGAAGCTTTCTTT. It encodes CASSPSQGNTEAFF.

This clonotype was detected many times. The chain recombines TRBV20-1 with TRBJ2-5; D gene uncertain. The CDR3 runs 15 residues. Germline V gene data show CDR1 as DFQATT and CDR2 as SNEGSKA (reference sequence). Trimming removed 4 bases from V and 1 base from J, with 16 bases in between. CDR3 sequence reads: CSATPSVGSQETQYF. CDR3 sequence (DNA): TGCAGTGCTACCCCGTCGGTCGGTTCCCAAGAGACCCAGTACTTC.

The chain uses TRBV11-2 and TRBJ2-7, with TRBD2 matching over 11 bases. The V gene end was trimmed by 5 bases and the J gene end by 1 base; junction bases not matched to a gene: 7. Germline lookup yields CDR1 SGHAT and CDR2 FQNNGV. The CDR3 runs to 16 residues. The CDR3 reads CASSPGLAGRSYEQYF. The DNA for the CDR3 is TGTGCCAGCAGCCCAGGACTAGCGGGCCGTTCCTACGAGCAGTACTTC.

Note on this clonotype: A much larger clone is a single base away; this may be a read error. V and J are TRBV12-3 or TRBV12-4 and TRBJ2-5, with 8 bases aligning to TRBD1. V lost 5 bases and J lost 2; bases outside the gene matches: 16. This CDR3 has 18 residues. The CDR3 DNA is TGTGCCAGCAGTAGGTTCTCCACATCGACAGGGGTACAAGAGACCCAGTACTTC. It codes for CASSRFSTSTGVQETQYF.

As concerns this clonotype: Since a much larger clone is just one base distant, this may be a read error. The chain employs TRBV5-4 and TRBJ1-1; the D gene is possibly TRBD1 (6 bases). CDR1 and CDR2 from the germline V gene are SGHNT and YYREEE (reference sequence). There are 14 residues in the CDR3. The CDR3 coding sequence is TGTGCCAGCAGCTCGGAGGGGGGGAACACTGAAGCTTACTTT. Its translation: CASSSEGGNTEAYF.

As concerns this clonotype: Since a much larger clone is just one base distant, this may be a read error. The chain couples TRBV11-3 to TRBJ2-5; TRBD1 or TRBD2 may be the D gene (7 bases each). Trimming shortened V by 2 bases and J by 7 bases, and 20 bases separated the two germline ends. The CDR3 is 16 amino acids. Germline V CDR1 and CDR2: SGHNT, YENEEA. The CDR3 bases are TGTGCCAGCAGCTTAAGGTCCCCAGGGGGGGAAGGGACCCAGTACTTC. This gives the protein CASSLRSPGGEGTQYF.

In the case of this clonotype: A junction boundary mismatches the germline segment, possibly from a read error. The chain uses TRBV5-8 and TRBJ2-5; unclear D gene. CDR1 and CDR2 from the germline V gene are SGHTS and YDEGEE. The CDR3 extends over 14 amino acids. DNA of the CDR3: TGCGCCAGCAGCCAAGTGCACTCCCAGGAGACCCAGTACTTC. Its translation is CASSQVHSQETQYF.

This clonotype was seen many times. The chain couples TRBV6-1 to TRBJ2-7; either TRBD1 or TRBD2 may supply D (5 bases each). Deletions cut 7 bases from V and 2 bases from J, with 15 bases between. Germline V gene lookup returns CDR1 MNHNS and CDR2 SASEGT. This CDR3 is 14 amino acids long. CDR3 sequence: CASTPQTGPYEQYF. The DNA of the CDR3 is TGTGCCAGCACCCCCCAGACGGGACCCTACGAGCAGTACTTC.

This clonotype was detected ten times or more. This sequence may be a read error, since a much larger clone differs from it by one base. V usage is TRBV24-1 and J usage is TRBJ1-5; D call uncertain. This CDR3 comprises 13 residues. Germline V gives CDR1 KGHDR, CDR2 SFDVKD. The CDR3 reads CAARPGGNQPQHF. CDR3 in DNA: TGTGCCGCCAGGCCCGGGGGCAATCAGCCCCAGCATTTT.

With respect to this clonotype: A clone one base away is much larger, so this may be a read error. The chain links TRBV3-1 to TRBJ2-5; the match to TRBD1 covers 7 bases. CDR1 LGHDT and CDR2 YNNKEL come from the germline V gene (reference sequence). V lost 8 bases and J lost 5; bases outside the gene matches: 11. CDR3 length equals 14 residues. CDR3 sequence (DNA): TGTGCCAGCGGCCTACAGGGGCTTCACGAGACCCAGTACTTC. Encoded protein: CASGLQGLHETQYF.

V usage is TRBV15 and J usage is TRBJ2-5; D perhaps matches TRBD1 (6 bases). The V and J ends lost 4 bases and 4 bases respectively, with 13 bases between them. Germline V gene lookup returns CDR1 LNHNV and CDR2 YYDKDF (reference sequence). The CDR3 is 14 amino acids. CDR3 sequence: CATSIHRVVETQYF. The CDR3 DNA follows: TGTGCCACCAGCATCCACAGGGTTGTAGAGACCCAGTACTTC.

V gene TRBV19 combines with J gene TRBJ2-1, with D possibly TRBD2 on 5 matching bases. The V end was cut by 3 bases, the J end by 0 bases, with 12 bases between. The CDR3 is 16 amino acids. Germline V gene sequence: CDR1 LNHDA, CDR2 SQIVND (reference sequence). CDR3 amino acids: CASSIQGLSSYNEQFF. CDR3 nucleotide sequence: TGTGCCAGTAGTATTCAAGGACTGAGCTCCTACAATGAGCAGTTCTTC.

The chain recombines TRBV9 with TRBJ1-5; 12 nucleotides agree with TRBD1. The germline gives CDR1 SGDLS, CDR2 YYNGEE. This CDR3 has 19 residues. Germline trimming cut 0 bases from V and 0 bases from J; bases unmatched to any gene: 7. CDR3 protein: CASSVDPGQGANSNQPQHF. CDR3 coding DNA: TGTGCCAGCAGCGTAGACCCGGGACAGGGGGCAAATAGCAATCAGCCCCAGCATTTT.